This T cell receptor (beta chain) originates from a study of T-cell memory formation after mild COVID-19. The overall study: Largely donor-specific sequence clusters came from two donors. The study's findings and limits: Still unconfirmed is whether the second-wave clones peaking on day 37 recognized SARS-CoV-2.

The germline V gene encodes CDR1 DFQATT and CDR2 SNEGSKA (reference sequence). Trimming at V came to 2 bases and at J to 4 bases, leaving 6 bases not matched to a gene. The length of the CDR3 is 14 residues. Points on this clonotype: Its target is unknown.

From the 5' RACE reads, TCRdb called clonotypes with MiXCR, one entry per CDR3 protein. The sample records roughly 450,000 distinct CDR3 sequences, approximately 18% being singletons. This receptor was obtained from a man between 18 and 29 years old who had mild COVID-19 (a few samples of this study predate the infection). Cell type and time point are not known. Sample: PBMCs or a T cell subset sorted from them (not recorded which). The V and J genes are TRBV20-1 and TRBJ2-7; TRBD1 aligns across 9 bases. DNA of the CDR3: TGCAGTGCTAGACCCGGACAGGGGACTTACGAGCAGTACTTC. Translating gives CSARPGQGTYEQYF.